The 5 T cell receptor beta chains presented below share a single source sample, sequenced in a study of neurological immune-mediated disorders. TCRdb re-called the 5' RACE reads through MiXCR, storing one row per CDR3 protein. The sample holds approximately 100,000 distinct CDR3 sequences, approximately 3.3% seen once. The sequenced sample consisted of PBMCs. The receptors were gathered from a woman in her late teens or twenties with multiple sclerosis.

This clonotype occurred many times. This chain joins TRBV2 and TRBJ1-2; D gene ambiguous. The CDR3 is made up of 15 amino acids. The germline CDR1 and CDR2 sequences are SNHLY and FYNNEI. Trimming removed 1 base from V and 8 bases from J, with 17 bases in between. The DNA for the CDR3 is TGTGCCAGCAGTGAAGGTTTTCCCCTCCGCATCGGCTACACCTTC. Protein sequence: CASSEGFPLRIGYTF.

This clonotype was counted many times. V and J are TRBV15 and TRBJ2-4; TRBD2 agrees at 10 bases. The CDR3 is made up of 15 amino acids. Germline CDR1 LNHNV, CDR2 YYDKDF (reference sequence). J lost 6 bases, V lost 8 bases, and 10 bases had no gene match. The CDR3 DNA is TGTGCCACCGCCCCGTTGGCTAGCGGGGGAAACATTCAGTACTTC. Translation: CATAPLASGGNIQYF. The variable domain in full, completed from reference TRBV15 and TRBJ2-4, reads DAMVIQNPRYQVTQFGKPVTLSCSQTLNHNVMYWYQQKSSQAPKLLFHYYDKDFNNEADTPDNFQSRRPNTSFCFLDIRSPGLGDTAMYLCATAPLASGGNIQYFGAGTRLSVL.

This clonotype occurred many times. V gene TRBV15 combines with J gene TRBJ2-5; 7 bases match TRBD2. Trimming removed 0 bases from V and 3 bases from J; junction bases left unmatched: 4. In germline, CDR1 is LNHNV, CDR2 YYDKDF (reference sequence). The CDR3 extends over 15 amino acids. The CDR3 loop reads CATSRDGEGKETQYF. The CDR3 region has the DNA TGTGCCACCAGCAGAGATGGGGAGGGGAAAGAGACCCAGTACTTC.

This clonotype was observed many times. This rearrangement joins TRBV12-3 or TRBV12-4 to TRBJ2-2; tentatively, D is TRBD1 (5 bases). Deletions cut 1 base from V and 7 bases from J, with 13 bases between. The CDR3 is 15 residues long. The CDR3 spells CASSLGVAGHGELFF. Written as DNA, the CDR3 is TGTGCCAGCAGTTTAGGGGTGGCAGGGCACGGGGAGCTGTTTTTT.

Comments on this clonotype: Compared with germline, one end of the junction differs, possibly owing to a read error. The V gene is TRBV4-1, the J gene TRBJ1-2; possibly TRBD1 for D (6 bases). The CDR3 has 16 residues. CDR1 MGHRA and CDR2 YSYEKL come from the germline V gene. CDR3 in DNA: TGCGCCAGTAGCCAAGTTTATACAGGGTCGGACTATGGCTACACCTTC. Its protein is CASSQVYTGSDYGYTF.